This is a list of T cell receptor beta chains from one sample in a study of OX40 agonist ivuxolimab in advanced cancers. Libraries were prepared by immunoSEQ multiplex PCR; TCRdb keeps only in-frame clonotypes and omits some of them. The sample holds roughly 74,000 clones, about nine tenths seen once. The sample consisted of CD4+ or CD8+ T cells sorted from blood, taken in a trial of the OX40 agonist ivuxolimab. The receptor source for this set is an adult with an advanced solid tumor such as melanoma, head and neck, liver or kidney cancer. CDR3s leave out the opening cysteine and the closing phenylalanine or tryptophan. The D gene is left open where the match is weak.

v_gene: TRBV11-2
j_gene: TRBJ2-2
d_gene: TRBD1
CDR3aa: ASSALNRGSGELF

v_gene: TRBV6-1
j_gene: TRBJ2-7
d_gene: -
CDR3aa: ASSEAPGLHSYEQY

v_gene: TRBV7-6
j_gene: TRBJ2-1
d_gene: TRBD2
CDR3aa: ASSLVASGPYSEQF

v_gene: TRBV19
j_gene: TRBJ2-7
d_gene: TRBD2
CDR3aa: ASSIRDAGGYEQY

v_gene: TRBV29-1
j_gene: TRBJ2-1
d_gene: -
CDR3aa: SVERDEQF

v_gene: TRBV4-2
j_gene: TRBJ2-1
d_gene: -
CDR3aa: ASSQDRDTYNEQF

v_gene: TRBV7-8
j_gene: -
d_gene: -
CDR3aa: ASSLGGLSYEQY

v_gene: TRBV4-2
j_gene: TRBJ1-5
d_gene: -
CDR3aa: ASSQEEALNQPQH

v_gene: TRBV11-2
j_gene: TRBJ2-5
d_gene: TRBD2
CDR3aa: ASSPTLPGGEGETQY

v_gene: TRBV4-1
j_gene: TRBJ1-1
d_gene: -
CDR3aa: ASSQALGTEAF

v_gene: TRBV27
j_gene: TRBJ1-1
d_gene: -
CDR3aa: ASRQLNTEAF

v_gene: TRBV7-2
j_gene: TRBJ2-3
d_gene: TRBD2
CDR3aa: ASSPQRGVTDTQY

v_gene: TRBV7-9
j_gene: TRBJ1-2
d_gene: -
CDR3aa: ASSLGLGRPYGYT

v_gene: TRBV5-1
j_gene: TRBJ2-3
d_gene: -
CDR3aa: ASTPGPAASTDTQY

v_gene: TRBV27
j_gene: TRBJ1-5
d_gene: TRBD1
CDR3aa: ASSLDRGNQPQH

v_gene: TRBV27
j_gene: TRBJ2-7
d_gene: -
CDR3aa: ASGQKGVAYEQY

v_gene: TRBV9
j_gene: TRBJ2-1
d_gene: TRBD2
CDR3aa: ASQRVAGYNEQF

v_gene: TRBV4-1
j_gene: TRBJ1-2
d_gene: -
CDR3aa: ASSQVSEGNYGYT

v_gene: TRBV7-6
j_gene: TRBJ1-1
d_gene: -
CDR3aa: ASSPGSSNTEAF

v_gene: TRBV4-1
j_gene: TRBJ2-7
d_gene: TRBD2
CDR3aa: ASSQLAGSSYEQY

v_gene: TRBV15
j_gene: TRBJ1-1
d_gene: -
CDR3aa: ATSTPDMNTEAF

v_gene: TRBV6-4
j_gene: TRBJ2-1
d_gene: -
CDR3aa: ASSDLPGLFNEQF

v_gene: TRBV6-6
j_gene: TRBJ2-3
d_gene: -
CDR3aa: ASSLTLDDTQY

v_gene: TRBV4-2
j_gene: TRBJ2-3
d_gene: -
CDR3aa: ASSQGRGTLDTQY

v_gene: TRBV7-9
j_gene: TRBJ1-2
d_gene: -
CDR3aa: ASSPLVGSSYGYT

v_gene: TRBV13
j_gene: TRBJ2-3
d_gene: -
CDR3aa: ASSSGTGTDTQY

v_gene: TRBV9
j_gene: TRBJ1-2
d_gene: TRBD1
CDR3aa: ASSPGTGDYGYT

v_gene: TRBV19
j_gene: TRBJ2-2
d_gene: TRBD2
CDR3aa: ASFGGRGTGELF

v_gene: TRBV19
j_gene: TRBJ1-4
d_gene: -
CDR3aa: ASSTLWEGVANEKLF

v_gene: TRBV11-1
j_gene: TRBJ2-3
d_gene: TRBD1
CDR3aa: ASSYLTGSTDTQY

v_gene: TRBV27
j_gene: TRBJ2-7
d_gene: -
CDR3aa: ASSQTLLGGWYEQY

v_gene: TRBV7-9
j_gene: TRBJ1-2
d_gene: TRBD1
CDR3aa: ASSTPGQGFTYGYT

v_gene: TRBV13
j_gene: TRBJ1-2
d_gene: -
CDR3aa: ASSLKGSGYGYT

v_gene: TRBV6-5
j_gene: TRBJ2-1
d_gene: TRBD1
CDR3aa: ASSFGGQGSYNEQF

v_gene: TRBV9
j_gene: TRBJ1-3
d_gene: -
CDR3aa: ASSARDTADSGNTIY

v_gene: TRBV6-1
j_gene: TRBJ2-7
d_gene: -
CDR3aa: ASSEWTASNYEQY

v_gene: TRBV5-4
j_gene: TRBJ2-7
d_gene: -
CDR3aa: ASSTKAGSHEQY

v_gene: TRBV5-5
j_gene: TRBJ2-7
d_gene: -
CDR3aa: ASSPGQGFYEQY

v_gene: TRBV7-6
j_gene: TRBJ1-5
d_gene: -
CDR3aa: ASSSAGGNQPQH

v_gene: TRBV6-6
j_gene: TRBJ1-1
d_gene: -
CDR3aa: ASSYDRPLEAF

v_gene: TRBV5-6
j_gene: TRBJ1-5
d_gene: -
CDR3aa: ASSVQGGHQPQH

v_gene: TRBV9
j_gene: TRBJ1-2
d_gene: -
CDR3aa: ASSAPTASSGDEYGYT

v_gene: TRBV14
j_gene: TRBJ1-2
d_gene: TRBD1
CDR3aa: ASSQGQPVGYT

v_gene: TRBV13
j_gene: TRBJ1-5
d_gene: -
CDR3aa: ASSLGQGNQPQH

v_gene: TRBV7-9
j_gene: TRBJ2-5
d_gene: TRBD1
CDR3aa: ASSSRTGGETQY

v_gene: TRBV9
j_gene: TRBJ2-7
d_gene: TRBD1
CDR3aa: ASSVGSGQTYEQY

v_gene: TRBV18
j_gene: TRBJ2-1
d_gene: -
CDR3aa: ASSPSTYNEQF